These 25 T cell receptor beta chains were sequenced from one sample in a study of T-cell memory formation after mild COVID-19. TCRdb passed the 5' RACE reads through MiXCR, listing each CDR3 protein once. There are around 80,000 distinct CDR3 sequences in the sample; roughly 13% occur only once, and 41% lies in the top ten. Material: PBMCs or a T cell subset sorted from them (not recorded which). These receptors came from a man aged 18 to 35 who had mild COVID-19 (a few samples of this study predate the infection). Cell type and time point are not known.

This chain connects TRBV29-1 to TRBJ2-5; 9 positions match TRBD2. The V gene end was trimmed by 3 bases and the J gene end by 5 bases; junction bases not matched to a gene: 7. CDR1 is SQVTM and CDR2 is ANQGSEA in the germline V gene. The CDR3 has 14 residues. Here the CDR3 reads CSVDLAGGLETQYF. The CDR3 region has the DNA TGCAGCGTTGATCTCGCGGGGGGGCTGGAGACCCAGTACTTC.

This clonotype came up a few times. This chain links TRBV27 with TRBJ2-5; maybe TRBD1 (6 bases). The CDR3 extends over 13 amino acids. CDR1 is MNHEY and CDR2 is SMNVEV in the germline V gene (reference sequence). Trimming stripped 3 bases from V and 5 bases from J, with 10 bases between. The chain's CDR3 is CASSFGGLETQYF. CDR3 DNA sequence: TGTGCCAGCAGTTTTGGGGGCCTCGAGACCCAGTACTTC.

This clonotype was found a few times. The CDR3 nucleotides are TGTGCCAGCAGCGGGACAGGGGTCGATCAGCCCCAGCATTTT. Residues: CASSGTGVDQPQHF. V usage is TRBV7-9 and J usage is TRBJ1-5; 10 bases are a match to TRBD1. CDR1 is SEHNR and CDR2 is FQNEAQ in the germline V gene (reference sequence). The junction had 3 bases not matched to a gene; V was cut back by 5 bases and J by 5 bases. This CDR3 has 14 residues.

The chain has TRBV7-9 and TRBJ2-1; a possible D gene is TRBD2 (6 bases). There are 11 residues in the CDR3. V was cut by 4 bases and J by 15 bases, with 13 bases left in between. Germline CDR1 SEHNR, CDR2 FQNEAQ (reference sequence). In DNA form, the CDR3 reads TGTGCCAGCAGCTCAGCGCGGGAACTGTTCTTC. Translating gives CASSSARELFF.

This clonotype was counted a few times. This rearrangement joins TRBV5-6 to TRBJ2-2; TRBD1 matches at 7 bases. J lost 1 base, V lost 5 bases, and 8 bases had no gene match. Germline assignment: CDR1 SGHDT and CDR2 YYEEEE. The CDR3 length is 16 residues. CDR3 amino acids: CASSWSGTVNTGELFF. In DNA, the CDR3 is TGTGCCAGCAGTTGGTCCGGGACAGTGAACACCGGGGAGCTGTTTTTT.

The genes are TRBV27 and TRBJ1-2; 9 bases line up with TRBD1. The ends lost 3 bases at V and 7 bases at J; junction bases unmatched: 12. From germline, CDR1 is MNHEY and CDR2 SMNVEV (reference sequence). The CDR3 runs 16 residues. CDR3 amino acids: CASSFRSPGQGGGYTF. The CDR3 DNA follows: TGTGCCAGCAGTTTTCGTTCCCCGGGACAGGGAGGTGGCTACACCTTC.

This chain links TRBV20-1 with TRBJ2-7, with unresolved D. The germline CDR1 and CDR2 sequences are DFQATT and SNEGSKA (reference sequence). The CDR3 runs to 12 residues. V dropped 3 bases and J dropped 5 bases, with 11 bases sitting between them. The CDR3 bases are TGCAGTGCTAGTCCACAGATCCACGAGCAGTACGTC. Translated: CSASPQIHEQYV.

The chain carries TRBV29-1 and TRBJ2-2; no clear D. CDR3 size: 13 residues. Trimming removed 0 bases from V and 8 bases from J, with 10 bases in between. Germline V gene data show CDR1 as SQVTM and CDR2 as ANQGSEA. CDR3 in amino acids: CSVEDSRVGELFF. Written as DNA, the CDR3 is TGCAGCGTTGAAGATTCAAGGGTGGGGGAGCTGTTTTTT.

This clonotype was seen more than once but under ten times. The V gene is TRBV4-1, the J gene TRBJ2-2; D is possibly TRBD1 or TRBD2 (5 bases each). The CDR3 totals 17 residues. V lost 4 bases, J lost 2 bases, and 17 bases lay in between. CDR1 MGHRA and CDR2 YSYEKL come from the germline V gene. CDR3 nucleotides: TGCGCCAGCAGCCCCCCCCCGGGAAGGGGCAACACCGGGGAGCTGTTTTTT. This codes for CASSPPPGRGNTGELFF.

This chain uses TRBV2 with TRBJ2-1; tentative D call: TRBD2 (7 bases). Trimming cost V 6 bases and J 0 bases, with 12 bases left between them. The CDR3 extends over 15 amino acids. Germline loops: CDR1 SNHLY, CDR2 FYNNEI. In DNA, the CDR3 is TGTGCCAGCAGGAAGGGGGGGAGCTCCTACAATGAGCAGTTCTTC. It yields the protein CASRKGGSSYNEQFF.

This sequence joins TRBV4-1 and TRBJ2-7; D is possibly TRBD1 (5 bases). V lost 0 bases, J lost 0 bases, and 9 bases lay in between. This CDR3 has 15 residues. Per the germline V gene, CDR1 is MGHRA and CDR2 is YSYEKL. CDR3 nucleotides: TGCGCCAGCAGCCAAGAAGCAGGGATCTCCTACGAGCAGTACTTC. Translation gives CASSQEAGISYEQYF.

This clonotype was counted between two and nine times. The CDR3 coding sequence is TGTGCCAGCAGTTACAGCCGGGGTCCTTCCTACAATGAGCAGTTCTTC. This codes for CASSYSRGPSYNEQFF. This sequence joins TRBV6-2 or TRBV6-3 and TRBJ2-1; a weak D match, TRBD2 (5 bases). Germline V lookup: CDR1 MNHEY, CDR2 SVGEGT. V dropped 2 bases and J dropped 1 base, with 12 bases sitting between them. The CDR3 runs to 16 residues.

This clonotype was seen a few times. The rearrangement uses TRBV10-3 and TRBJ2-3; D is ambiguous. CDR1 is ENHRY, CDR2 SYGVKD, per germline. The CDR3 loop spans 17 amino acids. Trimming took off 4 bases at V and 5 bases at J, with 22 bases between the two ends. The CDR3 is CAISGRILATPGDTQYF. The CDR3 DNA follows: TGTGCCATCAGTGGACGGATCTTGGCGACCCCTGGAGATACGCAGTATTTT.

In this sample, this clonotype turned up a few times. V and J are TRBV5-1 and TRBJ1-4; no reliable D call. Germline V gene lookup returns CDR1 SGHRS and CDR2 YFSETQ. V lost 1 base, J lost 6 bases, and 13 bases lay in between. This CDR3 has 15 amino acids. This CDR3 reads CASSLKETPYEKLFF. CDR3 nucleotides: TGCGCCAGCAGCTTGAAAGAGACACCCTATGAAAAACTGTTTTTT. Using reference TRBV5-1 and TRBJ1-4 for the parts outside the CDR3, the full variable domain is KAGVTQTPRYLIKTRGQQVTLSCSPISGHRSVSWYQQTPGQGLQFLFEYFSETQRNKGNFPGRFSGRQFSNSRSEMNVSTLELGDSALYLCASSLKETPYEKLFFGSGTQLSVL.

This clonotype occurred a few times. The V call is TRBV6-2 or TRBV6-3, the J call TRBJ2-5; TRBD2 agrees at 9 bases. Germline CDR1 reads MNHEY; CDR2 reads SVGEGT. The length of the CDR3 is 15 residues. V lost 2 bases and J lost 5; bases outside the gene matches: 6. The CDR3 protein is CASSYEGLAWETQYF. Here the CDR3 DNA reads TGTGCCAGCAGTTACGAGGGACTAGCTTGGGAGACCCAGTACTTC.

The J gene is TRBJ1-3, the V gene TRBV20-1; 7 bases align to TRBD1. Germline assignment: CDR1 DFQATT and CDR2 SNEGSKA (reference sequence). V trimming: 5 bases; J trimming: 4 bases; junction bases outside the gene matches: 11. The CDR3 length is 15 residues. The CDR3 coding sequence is TGCAGTGCTCTAAAACGACAGGGTGGCGGAAACACCATATATTTT. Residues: CSALKRQGGGNTIYF.

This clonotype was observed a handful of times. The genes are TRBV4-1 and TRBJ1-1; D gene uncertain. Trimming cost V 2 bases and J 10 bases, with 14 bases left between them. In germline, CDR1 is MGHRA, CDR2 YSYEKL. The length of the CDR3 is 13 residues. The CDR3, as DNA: TGCGCCAGCAGCCAACCGAAGGGCCTCGTAGCTTTCTTT. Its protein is CASSQPKGLVAFF.

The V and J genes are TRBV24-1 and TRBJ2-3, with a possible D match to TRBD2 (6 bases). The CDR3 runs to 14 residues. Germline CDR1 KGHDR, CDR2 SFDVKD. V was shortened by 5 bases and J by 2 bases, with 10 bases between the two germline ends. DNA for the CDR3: TGTGCCACCAGTGCCGCGGGGCACACAGATACGCAGTATTTT. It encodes CATSAAGHTDTQYF.

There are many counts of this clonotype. The CDR3 DNA reads as TGTGCCTTAGAGGGAATGAACACTGAAGCTTTCTTT. This encodes CALEGMNTEAFF. This chain joins TRBV30 and TRBJ1-1, with no clear D. Trimming cost V 7 bases and J 0 bases, with 9 bases left between them. The CDR3 loop spans 12 amino acids. Germline assignment: CDR1 GTSNPN and CDR2 SVGIG (reference sequence).

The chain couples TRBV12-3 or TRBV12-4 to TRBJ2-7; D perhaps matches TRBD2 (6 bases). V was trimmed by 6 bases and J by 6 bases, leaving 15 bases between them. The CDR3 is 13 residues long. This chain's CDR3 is CASSWSGSPEQYF. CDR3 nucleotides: TGTGCCAGCAGCTGGTCCGGGAGCCCCGAGCAGTACTTC.

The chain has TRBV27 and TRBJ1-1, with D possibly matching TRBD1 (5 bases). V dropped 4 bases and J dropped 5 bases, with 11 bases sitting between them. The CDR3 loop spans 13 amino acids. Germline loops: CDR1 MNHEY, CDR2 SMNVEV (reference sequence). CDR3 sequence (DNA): TGTGCCAGCAGTTCGGGGGGTCATACTGAAGCTTTCTTT. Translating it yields CASSSGGHTEAFF.

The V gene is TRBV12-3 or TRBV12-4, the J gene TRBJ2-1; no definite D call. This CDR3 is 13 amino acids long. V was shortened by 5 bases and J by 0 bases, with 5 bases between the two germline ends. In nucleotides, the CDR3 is TGTGCCAGCAGTGACGGCTCCTACAATGAGCAGTTCTTC. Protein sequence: CASSDGSYNEQFF.

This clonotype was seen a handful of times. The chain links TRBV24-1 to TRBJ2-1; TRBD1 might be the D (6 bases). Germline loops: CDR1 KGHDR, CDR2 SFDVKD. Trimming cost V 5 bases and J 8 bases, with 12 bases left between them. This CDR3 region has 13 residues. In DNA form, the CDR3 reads TGTGCCACCAGTGGTGGGGGCCGCGATGAGCAGTTCTTC. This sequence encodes CATSGGGRDEQFF.

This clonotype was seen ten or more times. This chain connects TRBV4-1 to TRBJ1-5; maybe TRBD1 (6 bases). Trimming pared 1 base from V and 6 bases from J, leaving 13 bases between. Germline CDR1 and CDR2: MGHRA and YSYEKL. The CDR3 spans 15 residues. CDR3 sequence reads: CASSQAATGIQPQHF. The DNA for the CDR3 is TGCGCCAGCAGCCAAGCGGCTACAGGGATTCAGCCCCAGCATTTT.

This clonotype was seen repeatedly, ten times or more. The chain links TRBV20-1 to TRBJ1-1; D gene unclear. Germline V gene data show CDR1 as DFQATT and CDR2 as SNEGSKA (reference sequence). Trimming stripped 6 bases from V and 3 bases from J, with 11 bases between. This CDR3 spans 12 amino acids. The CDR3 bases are TGCAGTGCCCGCCCCCCAGACACTGAAGCTTTCTTT. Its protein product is CSARPPDTEAFF.